In this sample, the clone carrying this T cell receptor beta chain turned up a few times. The antigen remains undetermined. The PCR made use of 60 Vbeta and 13 Jbeta primers. Repertoires were generated with immunoSEQ multiplex PCR, while TCRdb's copy carries only in-frame clones and drops some. Of roughly 150,000 clones in the sample, around 65% were seen once. This entry is derived from a study of cytomegalovirus exposure and HLA in healthy donors. Points from the study as a whole: According to an earlier analysis, most TCR beta V segments yielded productive rearrangements about 90% or about 30% of the time. Follow-up analysis found HLA locus-dependent TCR association rates, highest for DRB1 and lowest for HLA-C. Associated with cytomegalovirus, according to the listing, were about 160 TCR beta chains. One variant, a missense change in DCLRE1C, was linked in a later analysis to TCR beta V- and J-gene trimming.

Trimming shortened V by 3 bases and J by 1 base, and 12 bases separated the two germline ends. From germline, CDR1 is SQVTM and CDR2 ANQGSEA. CDR3 size: 14 residues. This clonotype originated in a woman aged 30 to 39 in good health and CMV-seropositive. The rearrangement joins TRBV29-1 to TRBJ2-5, with D unresolved. Sequenced: PBMCs. The CDR3 is CSVEVGPLQETQYF. For the CDR3, the DNA is TGCAGCGTTGAGGTGGGCCCCCTCCAAGAGACCCAGTACTTC.